This T cell receptor (beta chain) was obtained from a study of shared clonotypes between healthy human individuals. The repertoire was sequenced with immunoSEQ multiplex PCR; TCRdb's copy has only in-frame clones and lacks some. This sample yields 330,000 or so clones, of which around 74% are seen a single time; under 13% belongs to the top ten. Researchers partitioned CD4+ cells into CD45RA+ naive and CD45RA-negative memory subsets. Looked up from germline, CDR1 is SGHRS and CDR2 is YFSETQ. The CDR3 length is 14 residues. Germline trimming cut 2 bases from V and 7 bases from J; bases unmatched to any gene: 5.

What was sequenced was memory CD4+ T cells sorted from blood. Subset of the sample: CD45RA-negative fraction. V usage is TRBV5-1 and J usage is TRBJ2-7, with TRBD1 identical over 11 bases. This TCR was sampled from a man younger than 40 in good health. The CDR3 nucleotides read TGCGCCAGCAGCTTAGGGACAGGGGGACTGGAGCAGTACTTC. Its protein is CASSLGTGGLEQYF.